A selection of T cell receptor beta chains follows, all from one sample in a study of graft-versus-host responses after intestinal transplantation. Generated by immunoSEQ multiplex PCR, the TCRdb table keeps only in-frame clones and is missing some. The repertoire holds under 80,000 clones, with 92% as singletons. The input for sequencing was PBMCs, taken 98 days after intestinal transplantation. These TCRs come from a human patient who received an intestinal transplant, so some T cells may come from the graft donor. Both conserved end residues are part of each CDR3. D genes are given only for firm matches. Some rows have no size entry. The others give once, few or many, or a class for an expanded clone.

CASSDLTGSTEAFF	TGTGCCAGCAGTGACTTGACGGGGTCCACTGAAGCTTTCTTT	TRBV6-1	NA	TRBJ1-1	NA
CASSLPYSETQYF	TGTGCCAGCAGTTTGCCCTACTCAGAGACCCAGTACTTC	TRBV27	NA	TRBJ2-5	NA
CAWMAGQGNEKLFF	TGTGCCTGGATGGCGGGACAGGGCAATGAAAAACTGTTTTTT	TRBV30	TRBD1	TRBJ1-4	NA
CATVGSEPYEQYF	TGTGCCACCGTGGGTAGCGAACCCTACGAGCAGTACTTC	TRBV28	NA	TRBJ2-7	NA
CASSLDINQPQHF	TGTGCCAGCAGCCTGGACATCAATCAGCCCCAGCATTTT	TRBV6-6	NA	TRBJ1-5	NA
CASSLEGASGNTIYF	TGTGCCAGCAGCCTCGAGGGGGCCTCTGGAAACACCATATATTTT	TRBV6-5	TRBD1	TRBJ1-3	few
CASSLDPGPKFF	TGTGCCAGCAGCCTAGATCCGGGACCAAAATTCTTC	TRBV7-9	NA	TRBJ2-7	NA
CASSTYEGARTEAFF	TGTGCCAGCAGTACCTATGAGGGGGCGCGGACTGAAGCTTTCTTT	TRBV27	TRBD1	TRBJ1-1	NA
CASSILSPLAGAHNEQFF	TGTGCCAGTAGTATATTATCCCCACTAGCGGGAGCCCACAATGAGCAGTTCTTC	TRBV19	TRBD2	TRBJ2-1	NA
CASGLRQGGLSYEQYF	TGTGCTAGTGGTTTACGTCAAGGGGGCCTTTCCTACGAGCAGTACTTC	TRBV12-5	TRBD1	TRBJ2-7	NA
CASSEARRGEAFF	TGTGCCAGCAGTGAAGCGCGGAGGGGTGAAGCTTTCTTT	TRBV6-1	NA	TRBJ1-1	NA
CASSMPGANTGELFF	TGTGCCAGTAGTATGCCGGGGGCGAACACCGGGGAGCTGTTTTTT	TRBV19	NA	TRBJ2-2	NA
CASSTSGTSGRALGNEQFF	TGTGCCAGCAGTACCTCCGGGACTAGCGGGAGGGCCCTGGGGAATGAGCAGTTCTTC	TRBV9	TRBD2	TRBJ2-1	NA
CASSGTGGYNEQFF	TGTGCCAGCAGTGGGACAGGGGGCTACAATGAGCAGTTCTTC	TRBV6-6	TRBD1	TRBJ2-1	NA
CASSPQGGEQYF	TGTGCCAGCAGTCCACAGGGCGGCGAGCAGTACTTC	TRBV27	NA	TRBJ2-7	NA
CASSQEGSAGYEQYF	TGTGCCAGCAGCCAAGAAGGGAGCGCAGGCTACGAGCAGTACTTC	TRBV4-2	NA	TRBJ2-7	NA
CASSLTGREQFF	TGCGCCAGCAGCTTAACAGGTCGGGAGCAGTTCTTC	TRBV4-1	NA	TRBJ2-1	NA
CASGLAAPYEQYF	TGCGCCAGCGGTCTAGCGGCCCCCTACGAGCAGTACTTC	TRBV5-1	TRBD2	TRBJ2-7	NA
CAIRPGHRFNGYTF	TGTGCCATCCGGCCGGGACACAGGTTTAATGGCTACACCTTC	TRBV10-3	NA	TRBJ1-2	NA
CASSLGNNEQFF	TGTGCCAGCAGCTTGGGAAACAATGAGCAGTTCTTC	TRBV5-4	NA	TRBJ2-1	once
CASSPMRVSNQPQHF	TGTGCCAGCTCACCTATGCGGGTTAGCAATCAGCCCCAGCATTTT	TRBV18	NA	TRBJ1-5	NA
CAWSALASYEQYF	TGTGCCTGGAGTGCCCTAGCCTCCTACGAGCAGTACTTC	TRBV30	NA	TRBJ2-7	NA
CASSLRGQTNTGELFF	TGTGCCAGCAGCTTAAGGGGACAGACGAACACCGGGGAGCTGTTTTTT	TRBV11-2	TRBD1	TRBJ2-2	NA